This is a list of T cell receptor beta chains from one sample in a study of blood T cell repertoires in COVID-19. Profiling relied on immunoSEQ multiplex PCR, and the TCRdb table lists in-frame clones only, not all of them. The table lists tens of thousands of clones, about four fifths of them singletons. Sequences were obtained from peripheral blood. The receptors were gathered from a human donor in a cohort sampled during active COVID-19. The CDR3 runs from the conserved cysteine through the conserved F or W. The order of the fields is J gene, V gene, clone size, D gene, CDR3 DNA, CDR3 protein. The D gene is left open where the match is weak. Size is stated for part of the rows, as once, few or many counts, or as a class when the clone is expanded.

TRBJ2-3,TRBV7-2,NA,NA,TGTGCCAGCCATGGAACCAGGAGCACAGATACGCAGTATTTT,CASHGTRSTDTQYF
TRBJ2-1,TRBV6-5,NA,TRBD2,TGTGCCAGCAGGCAGACTAGCGGGGGCTACAATGAGCAGTTCTTC,CASRQTSGGYNEQFF
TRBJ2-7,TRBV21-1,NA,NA,TGTGCCAGCAACCGGACTAGCGGCCCCTACGAGCAGTACTTC,CASNRTSGPYEQYF
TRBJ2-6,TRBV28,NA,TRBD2,TGTGCCAGCAGTTCCGGGGGGGTCGGCTCTGGGGCCAACGTCCTGACTTTC,CASSSGGVGSGANVLTF
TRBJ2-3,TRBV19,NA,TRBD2,TGTGCCAGTAGTGCCGTAGCGGGAGGGCCTACGCAGTATTTT,CASSAVAGGPTQYF
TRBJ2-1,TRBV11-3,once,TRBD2,TGTGCCAGCAGCTTAGCTCTAGCGGGAGTCAATGAGCAGTTCTTC,CASSLALAGVNEQFF
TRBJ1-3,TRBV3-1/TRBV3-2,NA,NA,TGTGCCAGCAGCCAAGGGTTAGTGGGCAGGGGATCTGGAAACACCATATATTTT,CASSQGLVGRGSGNTIYF
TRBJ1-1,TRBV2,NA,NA,TGTGCCAGCAGGGTGGCAGGGATCATGAACACTGAAGCTTTCTTT,CASRVAGIMNTEAFF
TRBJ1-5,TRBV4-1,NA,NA,TGCGCCAGCAGCCCCCTTGGGACATACAATCAGCCCCAGCATTTT,CASSPLGTYNQPQHF
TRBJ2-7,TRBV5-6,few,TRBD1,TGTGCCAGCAGCAGGACAGGGTTAAGCTCCTACGAGCAGTACTTC,CASSRTGLSSYEQYF
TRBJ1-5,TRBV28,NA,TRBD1,TGTGCCAGCAGTTCCGGGACAGGGATAGGGCCGAATCAGCCCCAGCATTTT,CASSSGTGIGPNQPQHF
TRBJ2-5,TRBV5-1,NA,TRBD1,TGCGCCAGCTCATCAGGAAGGGGGCAGATGGAGACCCAGTACTTC,CASSSGRGQMETQYF
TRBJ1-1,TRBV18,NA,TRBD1,TGTGCCAGCTCACGTGACAGGGAAGCGAACACTGAAGCTTTCTTT,CASSRDREANTEAFF
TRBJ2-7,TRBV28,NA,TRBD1,TGTGCCAGCAGTTTCGAAGACAGGGCCTTGTACGGGCAGTACTTC,CASSFEDRALYGQYF
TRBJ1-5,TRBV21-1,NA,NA,TGTGCCAGCAGCAGGCGGCAGGGAAGCAATCAGCCCCAGCATTTT,CASSRRQGSNQPQHF
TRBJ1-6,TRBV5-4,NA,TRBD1,TGTGCCAGCAGCCTCCGACAGGGGGCAGGTAATTCACCCCTCCACTTT,CASSLRQGAGNSPLHF
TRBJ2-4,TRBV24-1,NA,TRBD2,TGTGCCACCAGTGATTTGCGGGAGGGCCAAAACATTCAGTACTTC,CATSDLREGQNIQYF
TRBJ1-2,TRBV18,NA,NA,TGTGCCAGCTCACCAAACAGGGTGGGGTATGGCTACACCTTC,CASSPNRVGYGYTF
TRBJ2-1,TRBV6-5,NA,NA,TGTGCCAGCAGGCGGGACTTATACAATGAGCAGTTCTTC,CASRRDLYNEQFF
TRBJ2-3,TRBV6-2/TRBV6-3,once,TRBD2,TGTGCCAGCAGTTTTGCGACTAGCGGGGGGTACACAGATACGCAGTATTTT,CASSFATSGGYTDTQYF
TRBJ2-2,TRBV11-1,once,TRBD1,TGTGCCAGCAGCTTAGGGACAGGGGTCGCCGGGGAGCTGTTTTTT,CASSLGTGVAGELFF
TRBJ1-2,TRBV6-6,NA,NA,TGTGCCAGCAGCCCTCCACAGGAGACGGGCTACACCTTC,CASSPPQETGYTF
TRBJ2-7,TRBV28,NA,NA,TGTGCCAGCGGAGACAGAAGGGAGCAGTACTTC,CASGDRREQYF
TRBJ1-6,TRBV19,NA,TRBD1,TGTGCCAGGAGACAGGGTACGTCACCCCTCCACTTT,CARRQGTSPLHF
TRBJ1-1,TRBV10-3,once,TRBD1,TGTGCCATCAGTGAAGGGGGCGGGATGGCTTTCTTT,CAISEGGGMAFF
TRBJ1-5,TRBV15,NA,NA,TGTGCCACCAGCAGAGGCGCCTTTCCCCAGGGAAGTCAGCCCCAGCATTTT,CATSRGAFPQGSQPQHF
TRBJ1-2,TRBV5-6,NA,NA,TGTGCCAGCAGCTTGGTCCCAGGGCCATATGGCTACACCTTC,CASSLVPGPYGYTF
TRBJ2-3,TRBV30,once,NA,TGTGCCTGGAGTGCTACAATACAGGGAAATACGCAGTATTTT,CAWSATIQGNTQYF
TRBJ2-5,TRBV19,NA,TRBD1,TGTGCCAGTAGGGGCCCCGGCAGGGGGTTCGAGACCCAGTACTTC,CASRGPGRGFETQYF
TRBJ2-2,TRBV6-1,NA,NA,TGTGCCAGCAGTGCCCTTTCAGGGGTCGGAAACACCGGGGAGCTGTTTTTT,CASSALSGVGNTGELFF
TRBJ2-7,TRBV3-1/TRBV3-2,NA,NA,TGTGCCAGCAGCCAGGGTACGGGATTCGCCTACGAGCAGTACTTC,CASSQGTGFAYEQYF
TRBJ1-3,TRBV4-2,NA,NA,TGTGCCAGCAGCCAAGACTCACAGGACCCCTCTGGAAACACCATATATTTT,CASSQDSQDPSGNTIYF
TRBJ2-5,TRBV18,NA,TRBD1,TGTGCCAGCTTGGGACAGGGGCAAGAGACCCAGTACTTC,CASLGQGQETQYF
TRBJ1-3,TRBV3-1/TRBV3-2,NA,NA,TGTGCCAGCAGCCAAGTAAATCAGGGAAACACCATATATTTT,CASSQVNQGNTIYF
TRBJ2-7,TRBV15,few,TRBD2,TGTGCCACCAGCAGGAGCTCACTAGCGGGAGTGTACGAGCAGTACTTC,CATSRSSLAGVYEQYF
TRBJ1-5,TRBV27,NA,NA,TGTGCCAGCAGTTTAGCTACGGGGACATGGCCCCAGCATTTT,CASSLATGTWPQHF
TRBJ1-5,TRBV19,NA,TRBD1,TGTGCCAGCCGGACAGGGGACAATCAGCCCCAGCATTTT,CASRTGDNQPQHF
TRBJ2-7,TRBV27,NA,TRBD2,TGTGCCAGCAGCGGGGCACTAGCGGGTTACGAGCAGTACTTC,CASSGALAGYEQYF
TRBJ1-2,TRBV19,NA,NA,TGTGCCAGTAGTATGCTCGTAGGAGGGGATGGCTACACCTTC,CASSMLVGGDGYTF
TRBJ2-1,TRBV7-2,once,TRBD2,TGTGCCAGCAGCTTGGCGGGAGGGAAGGTCAGTGAGCAGTTCTTC,CASSLAGGKVSEQFF
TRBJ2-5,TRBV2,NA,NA,TGTGCCAGCAGTGTACGACAAACACAAGAGACCCAGTACTTC,CASSVRQTQETQYF